What follows are 20 T cell receptor beta chains derived from one specimen sequenced in a study of T-cell reconstitution after alpha-beta-depleted transplantation in children. Researchers prepared the TCRbeta library using unique molecular identifiers, the study reports. TCRdb re-called the PCR reads through MiXCR, storing one row per CDR3 protein. The table includes 250,000 or so distinct CDR3 sequences, approximately 8.9% detected once. Source: PBMCs, mostly from graft donor cells, taken 180 days after TCRalphabeta/CD19-depleted stem cell transplant. The receptors derive from a male patient younger than 18 who had a stem cell transplant for acute lymphoblastic leukemia, so the T cells may come from the graft donor.

This clonotype showed up many times. The CDR3 spells CASSLGLAGAGQYF. The CDR3 DNA follows: TGTGCCAGCAGCTTGGGACTAGCGGGAGCTGGGCAGTACTTC. The V call is TRBV5-5, the J call TRBJ2-7, with 12 bases identical to TRBD2. Germline V lookup: CDR1 SGHKS, CDR2 YYEKEE (reference sequence). Germline trimming cut 0 bases from V and 9 bases from J; bases unmatched to any gene: 4. There are 14 residues in the CDR3. Drawing the rest from reference TRBV5-5 and TRBJ2-7, the complete variable domain is DAGVTQSPTHLIKTRGQQVTLRCSPISGHKSVSWYQQVLGQGPQFIFQYYEKEERGRGNFPDRFSARQFPNYSSELNVNALLLGDSALYLCASSLGLAGAGQYFGPGTRLTVT.

In DNA form, the CDR3 reads TGTGCCAGCAGCTTAGACCCGGGACCCTCCTACGAGCAGTACTTC. Translated: CASSLDPGPSYEQYF. The chain joins TRBV7-2 to TRBJ2-7, with D perhaps matching TRBD1 or TRBD2 (5 bases each). V was trimmed by 1 base and J by 0 bases, leaving 10 bases between them. In germline, CDR1 is SGHTA, CDR2 FQGNSA. This CDR3 region has 15 residues.

V is TRBV5-4 and J is TRBJ2-2, with 9 nucleotides matching TRBD2. V lost 0 bases and J lost 5; bases outside the gene matches: 8. CDR3 size: 17 residues. CDR1 and CDR2 (germline): SGHNT, YYREEE (reference sequence). The CDR3 DNA reads as TGTGCCAGCAGCTTGGGGGCGGGAGGGCCTAGAACCGGGGAGCTGTTTTTT. It is translated as CASSLGAGGPRTGELFF.

This clonotype was seen repeatedly, ten times or more. An end of the junction differs from the germline gene, which may be a read error. The genes are TRBV7-2 and TRBJ2-1, with D tentatively TRBD2 (6 bases). This CDR3 region has 13 residues. In germline, CDR1 is SGHTA, CDR2 FQGNSA. The CDR3 sequence: CASILERLEKQFF. CDR3 bases: TGTGCCAGCATCTTAGAACGACTAGAAAAGCAGTTCTTC.

This clonotype was seen many times. The CDR3 region is CASSFNVLGGYTF. The CDR3 nucleotides read TGTGCCAGCAGCTTTAATGTGCTAGGAGGCTACACCTTC. The chain uses TRBV7-6 and TRBJ1-2; D gene unclear. The CDR3 length is 13 residues. V gave up 3 bases and J gave up 8 bases, with 13 bases separating them. Germline lookup yields CDR1 SGHVS and CDR2 FNYEAQ.

Here the CDR3 DNA reads TGCAGTGCTATCCGGACCCCACAAGCTTTCTTT. Amino acids: CSAIRTPQAFF. The genes are TRBV20-1 and TRBJ1-1; no firm D call. CDR3 length: 11 residues. With 4 bases removed from V and 9 bases from J, the gap between germline ends came to 12 bases. CDR1 is DFQATT and CDR2 is SNEGSKA in the germline V gene (reference sequence).

The V call is TRBV9, the J call TRBJ1-1; D might be TRBD1 (6 bases). The CDR3 is 16 residues long. Trimming shortened V by 0 bases and J by 1 base, and 13 bases separated the two germline ends. Germline values: CDR1 SGDLS, CDR2 YYNGEE. The CDR3 coding sequence is TGTGCCAGCAGCGTAGTCGGGGGGCGGACGAACACTGAAGCTTTCTTT. It specifies CASSVVGGRTNTEAFF.

V usage is TRBV20-1 and J usage is TRBJ2-7; unclear D gene. There are 14 residues in the CDR3. Germline V gives CDR1 DFQATT, CDR2 SNEGSKA (reference sequence). The V and J ends lost 1 base and 0 bases respectively, with 10 bases between them. The CDR3: CSARVGPSSYEQYF. CDR3 DNA: TGCAGTGCTAGAGTCGGACCGAGCTCCTACGAGCAGTACTTC.

In this sample, this clonotype turned up many times. The chain recombines TRBV20-1 with TRBJ2-1, with D unresolved. The CDR3 contains 12 residues. The V gene's germline CDR1 is DFQATT and CDR2 SNEGSKA (reference sequence). Trimming stripped 6 bases from V and 8 bases from J, with 14 bases between. The DNA for the CDR3 is TGCAGTGCCGGTGACACCCTCTATGAGCAGTTCTTC. Translating gives CSAGDTLYEQFF.

The gene calls are TRBV5-3 and TRBJ1-2; no clear D gene. TRBV5-3 carries the ORF label, with uncertain function. The CDR3 loop spans 13 amino acids. V was cut by 4 bases and J by 4 bases, with 11 bases left in between. The CDR3 DNA reads TGTGCCAGAAGCAAACGACGGTGCTATGGCTACACCTTC. Its translation: CARSKRRCYGYTF.

This clonotype was observed many times. The chain has TRBV18 and TRBJ2-1; 9 bases line up with TRBD2. The CDR3 consists of 18 residues. Germline V CDR1 and CDR2: KGHSH, LQKENI. Trimming at V came to 6 bases and at J to 0 bases, leaving 12 bases not matched to a gene. CDR3 coding DNA: TGTGCCAGCTCCTTACTTGCGGGGGGGTACCTCTCCTACAATGAGCAGTTCTTC. Translating gives CASSLLAGGYLSYNEQFF. The variable domain in full, with the rest retrieved from reference TRBV18 and TRBJ2-1, is NAGVMQNPRHLVRRRGQEARLRCSPMKGHSHVYWYRQLPEEGLKFMVYLQKENIIDESGMPKERFSAEFPKEGPSILRIQQVVRGDSAAYFCASSLLAGGYLSYNEQFFGPGTRLTVL.

The table lists this clonotype with many counts. This sequence joins TRBV20-1 and TRBJ2-3; the D gene is possibly TRBD2 (5 bases). The V and J ends lost 3 bases and 6 bases respectively, with 7 bases between them. Germline V lookup: CDR1 DFQATT, CDR2 SNEGSKA (reference sequence). The CDR3 has 11 amino acids. CDR3 sequence: CSASPGDTQYF. The DNA of the CDR3 is TGCAGTGCTAGCCCGGGGGATACGCAGTATTTT.

This clonotype was observed at least ten times. CDR3 amino acids: CASRPASSGRARSYNEQFF. The CDR3 bases are TGTGCCAGCCGCCCAGCATCTAGCGGGAGGGCCCGCTCCTACAATGAGCAGTTCTTC. This chain links TRBV11-1 with TRBJ2-1, with TRBD2 matching 12 bases. CDR3 length: 19 amino acids. The germline CDR1 and CDR2 sequences are SGHAT and FQDESV (reference sequence). V gave up 8 bases and J gave up 0 bases; unmatched junction bases: 14. The whole variable domain, filled in from reference TRBV11-1 and TRBJ2-1, reads EAEVAQSPRYKITEKSQAVAFWCDPISGHATLYWYRQILGQGPELLVQFQDESVVDDSQLPKDRFSAERLKGVDSTLKIQPAELGDSAMYLCASRPASSGRARSYNEQFFGPGTRLTVL.

This clonotype has ten or more counts. V gene TRBV2 combines with J gene TRBJ2-3; 8 nucleotides align to TRBD1. Germline CDR1 SNHLY, CDR2 FYNNEI. J was trimmed by 6 bases and V by 6 bases; bases with no gene match: 8. The CDR3 length is 14 residues. CDR3: CASSRDRSADTQYF. The CDR3 DNA reads TGTGCCAGCAGCCGGGACAGGTCCGCGGATACGCAGTATTTT.

This clonotype was found many times. This chain joins TRBV28 and TRBJ2-1; 8 bases are a match to TRBD1. Losses at the gene ends were 6 bases for V and 7 bases for J; bases not matched to a gene: 2. CDR3 size: 12 residues. Per the germline V gene, CDR1 is MDHEN and CDR2 is SYDVKM. This chain's CDR3 is CASRQGENEQFF. As DNA, the CDR3 is TGTGCCAGCAGACAGGGGGAGAATGAGCAGTTCTTC.

This clonotype appeared many times. The J gene is TRBJ2-7, the V gene TRBV29-1; a weak D match, TRBD1 (6 bases). Trimming took off 7 bases at V and 3 bases at J, with 16 bases between the two ends. The CDR3 loop spans 13 amino acids. The germline gives CDR1 SQVTM, CDR2 ANQGSEA. CDR3 loop: CSAQGQGIYEQYF. The CDR3 nucleotides read TGCAGCGCCCAAGGGCAGGGGATCTACGAGCAGTACTTC.

The chain employs TRBV13 and TRBJ2-4, with D uncertain. In germline, CDR1 is PRHDT, CDR2 FYEKMQ (reference sequence). V shed 1 base and J shed 7 bases, with 8 bases lying between them. The length of the CDR3 is 13 residues. CDR3 amino acids: CASSLDGKNIQYF. DNA of the CDR3: TGTGCCAGCAGCTTAGACGGCAAGAACATTCAGTACTTC.

This clonotype was recorded at least ten times. V gene TRBV7-2 combines with J gene TRBJ1-1; unclear D gene. Deletions cut 5 bases from V and 0 bases from J, with 16 bases between. Germline lookup yields CDR1 SGHTA and CDR2 FQGNSA. The CDR3 is 16 amino acids. The CDR3 nucleotides are TGTGCCAGCAGCAAACCAGGCTCAAGGGTGAACACTGAAGCTTTCTTT. This gives the protein CASSKPGSRVNTEAFF. Full variable domain (remainder filled in from reference TRBV7-2 and TRBJ1-1): GAGVSQSPSNKVTEKGKDVELRCDPISGHTALYWYRQSLGQGLEFLIYFQGNSAPDKSGLPSDRFSAERTGGSVSTLTIQRTQQEDSAVYLCASSKPGSRVNTEAFFGQGTRLTVV.

This clonotype showed up many times. This chain uses TRBV29-1 with TRBJ2-1; tentative D call: TRBD1 (6 bases). In germline, CDR1 is SQVTM, CDR2 ANQGSEA. The CDR3 runs 11 residues. Trimming removed 7 bases at V and 9 bases at J, with 13 bases between. This chain's CDR3 is CSAVTGREQFF. DNA for the CDR3: TGCAGCGCGGTCACAGGGCGTGAGCAGTTCTTC.

Ten or more counts support this clonotype. The rearrangement uses TRBV15 and TRBJ2-1; 7 bases are shared with TRBD1. Trimming cost V 5 bases and J 12 bases; bases outside gene matches: 16. CDR3 length: 15 residues. Germline CDR1 LNHNV, CDR2 YYDKDF (reference sequence). CDR3 region: CATSGDRDQAQGQFF. As DNA, the CDR3 is TGTGCCACCAGCGGCGACAGGGACCAAGCTCAAGGGCAGTTCTTC. Full variable domain (remainder filled in from reference TRBV15 and TRBJ2-1): DAMVIQNPRYQVTQFGKPVTLSCSQTLNHNVMYWYQQKSSQAPKLLFHYYDKDFNNEADTPDNFQSRRPNTSFCFLDIRSPGLGDTAMYLCATSGDRDQAQGQFFGPGTRLTVL.